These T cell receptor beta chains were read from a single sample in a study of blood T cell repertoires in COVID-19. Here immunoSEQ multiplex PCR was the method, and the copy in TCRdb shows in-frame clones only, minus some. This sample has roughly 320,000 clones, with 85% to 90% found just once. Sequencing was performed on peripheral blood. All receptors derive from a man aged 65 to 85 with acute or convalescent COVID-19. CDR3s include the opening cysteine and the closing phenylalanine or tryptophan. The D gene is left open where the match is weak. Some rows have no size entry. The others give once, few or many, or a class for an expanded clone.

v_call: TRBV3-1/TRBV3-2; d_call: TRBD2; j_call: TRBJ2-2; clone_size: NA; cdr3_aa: CASSILAGANTGELFF; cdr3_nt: TGTGCCAGCAGTATTCTAGCGGGAGCGAACACCGGGGAGCTGTTTTTT
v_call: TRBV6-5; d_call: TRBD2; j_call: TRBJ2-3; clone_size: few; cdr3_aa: CASSYGSGSGADTQYF; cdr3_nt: TGTGCCAGCAGTTACGGTAGCGGGAGTGGGGCAGATACGCAGTATTTT
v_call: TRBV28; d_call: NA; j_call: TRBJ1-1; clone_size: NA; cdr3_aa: CASSSYREAFF; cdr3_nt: TGTGCCAGCAGTTCCTACAGGGAGGCTTTCTTT
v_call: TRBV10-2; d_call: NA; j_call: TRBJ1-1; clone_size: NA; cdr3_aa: CASSSVRGEAFF; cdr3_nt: TGCGCCAGCAGTTCCGTGCGGGGTGAAGCTTTCTTT
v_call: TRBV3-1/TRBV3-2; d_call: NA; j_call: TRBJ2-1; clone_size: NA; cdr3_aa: CASSQVAGEQFF; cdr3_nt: TGTGCCAGCAGCCAAGTCGCCGGGGAGCAGTTCTTC
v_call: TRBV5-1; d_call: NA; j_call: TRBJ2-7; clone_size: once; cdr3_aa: CASSLESSYEQYF; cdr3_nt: TGCGCCAGCAGCTTGGAGAGCTCCTACGAGCAGTACTTC
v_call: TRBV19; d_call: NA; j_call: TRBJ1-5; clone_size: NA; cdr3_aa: CASSIDGHRANQPQHF; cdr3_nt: TGTGCCAGTAGTATAGATGGGCACAGGGCGAATCAGCCCCAGCATTTT
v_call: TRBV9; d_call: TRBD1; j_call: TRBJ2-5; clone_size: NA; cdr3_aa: CASSVIGGLETQYF; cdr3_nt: TGTGCCAGCAGCGTAATAGGGGGCCTGGAGACCCAGTACTTC
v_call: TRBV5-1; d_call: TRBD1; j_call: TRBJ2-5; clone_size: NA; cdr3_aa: CASSEVTGGPETQYF; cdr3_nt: TGCGCCAGCAGCGAGGTAACAGGGGGCCCGGAGACCCAGTACTTC
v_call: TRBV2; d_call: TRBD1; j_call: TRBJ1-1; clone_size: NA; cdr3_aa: CASSLRRQGATEAFF; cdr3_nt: TGTGCCAGCAGCCTTCGGCGACAGGGGGCCACTGAAGCTTTCTTT
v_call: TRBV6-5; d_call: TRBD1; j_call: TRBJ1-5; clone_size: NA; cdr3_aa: CASTPGQGRQPQHF; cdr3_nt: TGTGCCAGCACTCCAGGACAGGGCCGGCAGCCCCAGCATTTT
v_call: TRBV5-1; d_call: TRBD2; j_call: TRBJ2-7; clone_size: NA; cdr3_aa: CASSSELAGGSEQYF; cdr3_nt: TGCGCCAGCAGCTCCGAACTAGCGGGAGGATCCGAGCAGTACTTC
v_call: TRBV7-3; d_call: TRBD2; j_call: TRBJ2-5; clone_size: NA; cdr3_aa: CASSLSGGAGETQYF; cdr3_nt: TGTGCCAGCAGCCTCAGCGGGGGGGCCGGAGAGACCCAGTACTTC
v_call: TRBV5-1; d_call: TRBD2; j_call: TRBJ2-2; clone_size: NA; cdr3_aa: CASSPGTSGYTGELFF; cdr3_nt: TGCGCCAGCAGCCCCGGGACTAGCGGGTACACCGGGGAGCTGTTTTTT
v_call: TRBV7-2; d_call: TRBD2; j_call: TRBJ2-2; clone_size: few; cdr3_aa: CASSLTSANTGELFF; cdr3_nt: TGTGCCAGCAGCTTAACTAGCGCGAACACCGGGGAGCTGTTTTTT
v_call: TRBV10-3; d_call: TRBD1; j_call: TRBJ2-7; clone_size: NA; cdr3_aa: CAISESPGQGSKHEQYF; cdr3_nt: TGTGCCATCAGTGAGTCCCCGGGACAGGGGAGTAAGCACGAGCAGTACTTC
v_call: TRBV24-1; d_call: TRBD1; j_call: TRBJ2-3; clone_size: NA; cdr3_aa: CATSDSQGVTDTQYF; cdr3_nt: TGTGCCACCAGTGATTCCCAGGGGGTCACAGATACGCAGTATTTT
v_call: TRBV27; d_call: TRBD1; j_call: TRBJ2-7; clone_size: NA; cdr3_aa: CASRPKPGQGISYEQYF; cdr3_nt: TGTGCCAGCAGACCTAAACCGGGACAGGGGATCTCCTACGAGCAGTACTTC
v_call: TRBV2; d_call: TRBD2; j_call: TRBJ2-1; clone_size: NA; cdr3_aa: CASTASGSYNEQFF; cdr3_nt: TGTGCCAGCACCGCTAGCGGCTCCTACAATGAGCAGTTCTTC
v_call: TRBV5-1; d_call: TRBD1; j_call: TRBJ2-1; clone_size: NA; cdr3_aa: CASSQPTGGYNEQFF; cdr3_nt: TGCGCCAGCAGCCAACCGACAGGGGGCTACAATGAGCAGTTCTTC
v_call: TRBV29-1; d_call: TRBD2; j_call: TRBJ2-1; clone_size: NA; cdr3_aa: CSAKGLAGGPEQFF; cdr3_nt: TGCAGCGCCAAGGGGCTAGCGGGAGGTCCTGAGCAGTTCTTC
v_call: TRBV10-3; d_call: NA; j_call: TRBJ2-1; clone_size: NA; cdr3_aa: CAISTGTHNEQFF; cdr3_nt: TGTGCCATCAGCACTGGGACACACAATGAGCAGTTCTTC
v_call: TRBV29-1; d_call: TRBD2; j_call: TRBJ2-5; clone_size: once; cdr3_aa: CSVLWGGETQYF; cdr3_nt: TGCAGCGTGCTTTGGGGAGGGGAGACCCAGTACTTC
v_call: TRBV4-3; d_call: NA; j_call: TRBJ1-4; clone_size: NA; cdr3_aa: CASSQDRGGGSEKLFF; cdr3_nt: TGCGCCAGCAGCCAAGATAGAGGAGGCGGAAGTGAAAAACTGTTTTTT
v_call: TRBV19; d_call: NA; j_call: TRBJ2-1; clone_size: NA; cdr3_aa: CASSSISGRNEQFF; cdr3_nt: TGTGCCAGTAGCAGTATATCGGGGAGGAATGAGCAGTTCTTC
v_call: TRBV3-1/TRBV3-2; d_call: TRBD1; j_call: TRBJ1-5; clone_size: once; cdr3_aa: CASSPGQGNQPQHF; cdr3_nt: TGTGCCAGCAGCCCGGGACAGGGCAATCAGCCCCAGCATTTT
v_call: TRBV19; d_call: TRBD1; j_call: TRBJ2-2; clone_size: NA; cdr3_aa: CASSTPSQGASGELFF; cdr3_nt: TGTGCCAGTAGTACACCCAGCCAGGGGGCGTCCGGGGAGCTGTTTTTT
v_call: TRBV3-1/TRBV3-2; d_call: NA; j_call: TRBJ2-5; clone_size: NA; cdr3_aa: CASSPLGAETQYF; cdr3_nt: TGTGCCAGCAGTCCATTAGGGGCCGAGACCCAGTACTTC
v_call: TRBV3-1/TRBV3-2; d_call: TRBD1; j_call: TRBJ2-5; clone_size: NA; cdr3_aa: CASSQEQGAGETQYF; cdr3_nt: TGTGCCAGCAGCCAAGAACAGGGGGCAGGAGAGACCCAGTACTTC
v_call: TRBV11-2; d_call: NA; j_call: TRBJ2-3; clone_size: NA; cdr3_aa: CASSLAYRGGTQYF; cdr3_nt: TGTGCCAGCAGCCTCGCATACAGGGGAGGTACGCAGTATTTT
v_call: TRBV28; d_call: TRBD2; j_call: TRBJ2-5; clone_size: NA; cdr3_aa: CASGSGVEETQYF; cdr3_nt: TGTGCCAGCGGTAGCGGGGTTGAAGAGACCCAGTACTTC
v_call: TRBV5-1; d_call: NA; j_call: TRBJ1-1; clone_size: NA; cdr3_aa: CASSLVTGAQNTEAFF; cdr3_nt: TGCGCCAGCAGCTTAGTGACAGGTGCCCAAAACACTGAAGCTTTCTTT
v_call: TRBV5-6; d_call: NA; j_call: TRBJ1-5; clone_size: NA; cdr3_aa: CASSLRVGRGTDQPQHF; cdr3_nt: TGTGCCAGCAGCTTGAGGGTAGGCAGGGGAACCGATCAGCCCCAGCATTTT
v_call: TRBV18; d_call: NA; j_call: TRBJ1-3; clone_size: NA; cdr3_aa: CASSPPTDSGNTIYF; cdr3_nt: TGTGCCAGCTCACCACCGACAGACTCTGGAAACACCATATATTTT
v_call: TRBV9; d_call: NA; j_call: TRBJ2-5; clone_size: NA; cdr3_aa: CASSPLGSPPQETQYF; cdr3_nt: TGTGCCAGCAGCCCCCTAGGAAGCCCTCCCCAAGAGACCCAGTACTTC
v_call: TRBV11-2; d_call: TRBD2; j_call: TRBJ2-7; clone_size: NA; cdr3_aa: CASSPSSGGPYEQYF; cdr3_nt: TGTGCCAGCAGCCCGAGTAGCGGGGGCCCCTACGAGCAGTACTTC
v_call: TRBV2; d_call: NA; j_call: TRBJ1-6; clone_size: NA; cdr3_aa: CASSDSGSYNSPLHF; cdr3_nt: TGTGCCAGCAGTGATTCAGGGTCCTATAATTCACCCCTCCACTTT
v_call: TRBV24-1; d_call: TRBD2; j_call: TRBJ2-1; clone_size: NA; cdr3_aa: CATSDFPSGGAINEQFF; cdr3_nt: TGTGCCACCAGTGATTTCCCTAGCGGGGGGGCAATCAATGAGCAGTTCTTC
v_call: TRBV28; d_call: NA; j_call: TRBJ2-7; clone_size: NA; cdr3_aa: CASPAGQYF; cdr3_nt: TGTGCCAGTCCCGCGGGGCAGTACTTC
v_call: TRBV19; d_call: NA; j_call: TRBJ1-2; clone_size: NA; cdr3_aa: CASSKNSNYGYTF; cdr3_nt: TGTGCCAGTAGTAAGAACAGTAACTATGGCTACACCTTC
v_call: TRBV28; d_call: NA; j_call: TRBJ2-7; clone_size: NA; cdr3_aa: CASSQNYEQYF; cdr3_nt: TGTGCCAGCAGTCAGAATTACGAGCAGTACTTC
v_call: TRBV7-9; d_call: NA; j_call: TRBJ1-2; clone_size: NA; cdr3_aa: CASSPHYGYTF; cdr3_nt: TGTGCCAGCAGCCCTCACTATGGCTACACCTTC
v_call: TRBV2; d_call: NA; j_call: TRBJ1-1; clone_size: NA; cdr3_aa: CASSDPPGTEAFF; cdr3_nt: TGTGCCAGCAGTGATCCCCCGGGTACTGAAGCTTTCTTT
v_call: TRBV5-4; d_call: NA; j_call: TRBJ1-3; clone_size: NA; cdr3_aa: CASSFGRGLAGNTIYF; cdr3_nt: TGTGCCAGCAGCTTTGGTCGGGGTCTGGCTGGAAACACCATATATTTT
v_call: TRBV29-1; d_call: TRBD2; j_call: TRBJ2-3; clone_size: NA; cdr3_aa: CSVGLAGGQTQYF; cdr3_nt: TGCAGCGTCGGACTAGCGGGGGGTCAGACGCAGTATTTT
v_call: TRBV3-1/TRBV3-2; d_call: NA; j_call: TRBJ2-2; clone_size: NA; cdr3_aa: CASSQDPVDGELFF; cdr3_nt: TGTGCCAGCAGCCAAGATCCGGTTGACGGGGAGCTGTTTTTT
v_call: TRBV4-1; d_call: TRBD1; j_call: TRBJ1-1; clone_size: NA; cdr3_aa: CASSHPGQGATEAFF; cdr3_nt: TGCGCCAGCAGCCATCCGGGACAGGGGGCCACTGAAGCTTTCTTT
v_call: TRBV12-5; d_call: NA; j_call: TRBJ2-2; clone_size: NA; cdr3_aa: CASGLVLGSTGELFF; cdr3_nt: TGTGCTAGTGGTTTGGTACTGGGCAGCACCGGGGAGCTGTTTTTT
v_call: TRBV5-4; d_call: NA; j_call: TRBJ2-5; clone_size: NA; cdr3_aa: CASSLGRGQETQYF; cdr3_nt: TGTGCCAGCAGCTTGGGTAGAGGGCAAGAGACCCAGTACTTC
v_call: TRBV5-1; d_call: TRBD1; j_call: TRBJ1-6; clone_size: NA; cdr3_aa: CASSLGRTGDNSPLHF; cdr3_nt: TGCGCCAGCAGCTTGGGTAGGACAGGGGATAATTCACCCCTCCACTTT
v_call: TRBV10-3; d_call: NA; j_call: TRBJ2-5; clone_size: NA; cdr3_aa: CAISQTRGETQYF; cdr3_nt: TGTGCCATCAGTCAGACTAGAGGGGAGACCCAGTACTTC
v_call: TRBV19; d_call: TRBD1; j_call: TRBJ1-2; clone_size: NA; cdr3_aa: CASSISDRIYGYTF; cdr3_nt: TGTGCCAGTAGTATTTCGGACAGGATATATGGCTACACCTTC
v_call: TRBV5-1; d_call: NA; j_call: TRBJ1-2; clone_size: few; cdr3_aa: CASSLAVNYGYTF; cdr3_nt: TGCGCCAGCAGCTTGGCGGTCAACTATGGCTACACCTTC
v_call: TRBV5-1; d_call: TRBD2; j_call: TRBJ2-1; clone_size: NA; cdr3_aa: CASSLDGLGYEQFF; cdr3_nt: TGCGCCAGCAGCTTGGACGGACTAGGCTATGAGCAGTTCTTC
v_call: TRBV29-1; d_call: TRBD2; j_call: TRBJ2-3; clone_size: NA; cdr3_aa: CSVAGTTQDTQYF; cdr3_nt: TGCAGCGTCGCAGGGACTACCCAAGATACGCAGTATTTT
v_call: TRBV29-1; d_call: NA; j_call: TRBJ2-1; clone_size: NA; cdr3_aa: CSVEVGLAERYNEQFF; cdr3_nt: TGCAGCGTTGAAGTGGGCTTAGCGGAGAGGTACAATGAGCAGTTCTTC
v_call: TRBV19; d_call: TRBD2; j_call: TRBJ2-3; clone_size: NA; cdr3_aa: CASSVTGTSVTDTQYF; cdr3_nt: TGTGCCAGTAGTGTCACCGGGACTAGCGTAACAGATACGCAGTATTTT